The present T cell receptor beta chain was sequenced within a study of shared clonotypes between healthy human individuals. Overall study results and limits: Roughly 5% of naive CD4 clonotypes were common to a handful of donors. Represented diversity, genetic and exposure-history alike, was limited by few donors.

CDR1 and CDR2 (germline): SNHLY, FYNNEI. This CDR3 comprises 15 residues. V gave up 8 bases and J gave up 3 bases; unmatched junction bases: 12. This clone has just one count. Its target is not known. Repertoires were generated with immunoSEQ multiplex PCR, while TCRdb's copy carries only in-frame clones and drops some. This sample has roughly 2.1 million clones; just over 90% occur once, and the top ten carry more than 1.5%. Cells designated naive CD8 were CD45RO-negative and were positively selected for CCR7, with terminally differentiated effector memory CD45RA+ cells excluded. V gene TRBV2 combines with J gene TRBJ2-7; 8 nucleotides line up with TRBD2. The sequenced sample was naive CD8+ T cells from PBMCs. This clonotype was sampled from a young man in good health. Some clones in this sample may be carry-over from other donors' samples. CDR3 DNA: TGTGCCAGCCTCGAACCGCGGGAGGCCGTCTACGAGCAGTACTTC. Amino acids: CASLEPREAVYEQYF.